This T cell receptor beta chain appears in the sequencing data of a study of CD8+CD57+ T cells in acquired aplastic anemia. Study in general: Sorted CD4+ and CD8+ cells gave a mean 3.2 ug DNA, range roughly 0.2 to 27.4 ug.

Study conclusions and caveats: Comparison of patients with controls identified twenty-nine shared CD8+ CDR3 sequences.

Patients chosen for sequencing had shown CD8+CD57+ cell expansion by flow cytometry. Blood was sampled before the patients had received any therapy. The CDR3 consists of 13 residues. The template for TCR beta VDJ and CDR3 sequence profiling was genomic DNA. TCRdb re-derived calls from the reads in MiXCR, one entry per CDR3 protein. The sample has about 160,000 distinct CDR3 sequences, around 75% seen once. Of note for this clonotype: The antigen is not known. An end of the junction differs from the germline gene, which may be a read error.

The origin of this receptor is a human donor with aplastic anemia. The chain carries TRBV12-3 or TRBV12-4 and TRBJ1-2, with D uncertain. Sequencing input: sorted CD4+, CD8+, or CD8+CD57+ T cells (not recorded which) from PBMCs. The chain's CDR3 is CASSFLQFYGYAF. The CDR3 DNA reads TGTGCCAGCAGTTTCCTACAATTTTATGGATACGCCTTC.